This T cell receptor (beta chain) derives from a study of naive and memory T cell subsets. Study outcomes and limitations: Potentially, T cell activation and differentiation skew this RNA-based measurement.

This clonotype was seen ten or more times. The antigen remains undetermined. Amplification of ligated cDNA took four PCR rounds with SP2 and nested alpha and beta constant primers. MiXCR was run by TCRdb on the 5' RACE reads, yielding one entry per CDR3 protein. This table has tens of thousands of distinct CDR3 sequences, 7.2% appearing once. The CDR3 extends over 13 amino acids. In germline, CDR1 is SQVTM, CDR2 ANQGSEA. Trimming cost V 6 bases and J 6 bases, with 18 bases left between them. A UMI-containing oligonucleotide was joined by 3' ligation to the TCR cDNA template. Adult healthy volunteers gave 2.5 ml peripheral blood for whole-blood RNA. Unsorted total RNA, roughly 1 to 1000 ng, was DNase treated before reverse transcription.

V and J are TRBV29-1 and TRBJ2-7; D is uncertain. The source of this sequence is a male donor in good health. The CDR3 loop reads CSVSSPAPGEQYF. The CDR3 region has the DNA TGCAGCGTATCCAGCCCTGCCCCCGGCGAGCAGTACTTC.